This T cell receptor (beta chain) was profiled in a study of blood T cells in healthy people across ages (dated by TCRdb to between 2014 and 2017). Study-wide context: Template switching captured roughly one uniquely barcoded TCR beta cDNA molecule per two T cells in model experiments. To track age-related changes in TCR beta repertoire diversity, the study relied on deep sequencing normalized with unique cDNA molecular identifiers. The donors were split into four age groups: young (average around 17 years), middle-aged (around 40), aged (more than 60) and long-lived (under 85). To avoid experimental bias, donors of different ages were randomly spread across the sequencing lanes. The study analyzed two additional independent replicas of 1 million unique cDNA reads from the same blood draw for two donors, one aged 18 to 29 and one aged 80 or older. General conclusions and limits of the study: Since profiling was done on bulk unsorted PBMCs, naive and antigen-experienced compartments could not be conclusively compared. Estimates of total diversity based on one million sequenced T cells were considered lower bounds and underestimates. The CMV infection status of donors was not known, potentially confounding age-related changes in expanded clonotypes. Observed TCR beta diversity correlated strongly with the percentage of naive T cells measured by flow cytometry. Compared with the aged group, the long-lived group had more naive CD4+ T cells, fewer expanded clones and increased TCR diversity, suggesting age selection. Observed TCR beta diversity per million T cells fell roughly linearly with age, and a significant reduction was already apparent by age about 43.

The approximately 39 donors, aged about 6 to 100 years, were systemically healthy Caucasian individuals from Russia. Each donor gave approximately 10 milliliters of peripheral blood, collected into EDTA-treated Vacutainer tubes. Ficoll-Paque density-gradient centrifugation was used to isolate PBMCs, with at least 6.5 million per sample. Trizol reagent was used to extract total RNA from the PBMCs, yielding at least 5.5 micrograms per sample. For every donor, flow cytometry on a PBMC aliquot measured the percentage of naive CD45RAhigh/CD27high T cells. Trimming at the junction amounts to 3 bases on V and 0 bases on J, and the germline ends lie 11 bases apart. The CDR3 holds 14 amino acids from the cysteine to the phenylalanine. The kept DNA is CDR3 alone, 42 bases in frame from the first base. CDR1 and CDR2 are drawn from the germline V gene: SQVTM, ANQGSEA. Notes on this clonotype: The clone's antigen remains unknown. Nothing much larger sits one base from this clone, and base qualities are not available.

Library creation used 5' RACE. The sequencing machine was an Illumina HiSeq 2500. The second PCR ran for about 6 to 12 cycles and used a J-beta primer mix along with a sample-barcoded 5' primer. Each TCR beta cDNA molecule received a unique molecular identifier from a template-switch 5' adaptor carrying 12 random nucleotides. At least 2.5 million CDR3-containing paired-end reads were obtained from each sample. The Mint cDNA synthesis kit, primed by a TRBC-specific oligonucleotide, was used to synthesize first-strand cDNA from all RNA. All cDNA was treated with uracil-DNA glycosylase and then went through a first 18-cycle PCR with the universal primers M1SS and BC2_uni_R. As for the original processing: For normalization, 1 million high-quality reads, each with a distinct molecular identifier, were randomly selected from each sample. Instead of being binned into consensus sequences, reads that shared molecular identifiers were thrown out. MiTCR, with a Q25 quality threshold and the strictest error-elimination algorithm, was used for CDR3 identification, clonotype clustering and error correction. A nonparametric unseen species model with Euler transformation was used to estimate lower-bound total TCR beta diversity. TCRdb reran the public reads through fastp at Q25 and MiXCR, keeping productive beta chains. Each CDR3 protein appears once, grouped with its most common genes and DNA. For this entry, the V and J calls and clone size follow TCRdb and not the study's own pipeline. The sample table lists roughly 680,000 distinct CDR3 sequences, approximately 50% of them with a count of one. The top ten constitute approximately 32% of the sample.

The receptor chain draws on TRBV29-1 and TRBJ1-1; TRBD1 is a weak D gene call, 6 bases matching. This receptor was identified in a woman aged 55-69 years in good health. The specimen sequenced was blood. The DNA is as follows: TGCAGCGTTGAGAGTCAGGGGATGAACACTGAAGCTTTCTTT. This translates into CSVESQGMNTEAFF. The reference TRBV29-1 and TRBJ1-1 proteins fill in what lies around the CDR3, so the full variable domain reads SAVISQKPSRDICQRGTSLTIQCQVDSQVTMMFWYRQQPGQSLTLIATANQGSEATYESGFVIDKFPISRPNLTFSTLTVSNMSPEDSSIYLCSVESQGMNTEAFFGQGTRLTVV.